Following are 6 T cell receptor beta chains from one sample sequenced in a study of blood T cells in healthy people across ages. It was with a sample-barcoded 5' primer and a J-beta primer mix that a second PCR of about 7 to 12 cycles was run. TCRdb used MiXCR to reprocess the 5' RACE reads, holding one entry per CDR3 protein. In the table there are some 1,500,000 distinct CDR3 sequences, approximately 43% of which are singletons. The specimen was blood. The receptor set was obtained from a woman aged 18-35 years in good health.

This clonotype has only a few counts. The V and J genes are TRBV5-1 and TRBJ1-1; D might be TRBD1 (6 bases). The CDR3 runs to 14 residues. Between the trimmed V and J ends, which lost 4 bases and 5 bases, there was a span of 15 bases. The germline CDR1 and CDR2 sequences are SGHRS and YFSETQ. The CDR3 region has the DNA TGCGCCAGCAGCAATACAGAGGGGGATACTGAAGCTTTCTTT. Protein: CASSNTEGDTEAFF.

This rearrangement joins TRBV6-2 or TRBV6-3 to TRBJ2-3; D not resolved. Germline loops: CDR1 MNHEY, CDR2 SVGEGT. V lost 6 bases to trimming and J lost 6 bases, with 10 bases between them. The CDR3 spans 12 residues. DNA of the CDR3: TGTGCCAGCAGCAACACGGTGGATACGCAGTATTTT. Its translation: CASSNTVDTQYF.

V usage is TRBV6-5 and J usage is TRBJ1-1; D remains ambiguous. Trimming cost V 7 bases and J 4 bases, with 13 bases left between them. CDR3 length: 13 amino acids. Germline V gene lookup returns CDR1 MNHEY and CDR2 SVGAGI. The CDR3 nucleotides read TGTGCCAGCATCAGGACGGAGGGCACTGAAGCTTTCTTT. Translating it yields CASIRTEGTEAFF.

The rearrangement links TRBV12-3 or TRBV12-4 to TRBJ1-1; D gene ambiguous. V lost 6 bases to trimming and J lost 4 bases, with 9 bases between them. CDR3 length equals 12 residues. The CDR3: CASSHSPTEAFF. Written as DNA, the CDR3 is TGTGCCAGCAGCCATAGCCCCACTGAAGCTTTCTTT.

This clonotype showed up just a few times. The chain couples TRBV27 to TRBJ2-1, with 9 bases fitting TRBD1. Germline V gene sequence: CDR1 MNHEY, CDR2 SMNVEV (reference sequence). The ends lost 6 bases at V and 10 bases at J; junction bases unmatched: 7. This CDR3 has 13 amino acids. CDR3 sequence (DNA): TGTGCCAGCAGGCCCTTGGGGACAGGGGAGCAGTTCTTC. Protein: CASRPLGTGEQFF.

V gene TRBV4-2 combines with J gene TRBJ1-3; unclear D gene. CDR3 length: 15 amino acids. Trimming left V 2 bases short and J 0 bases short, with 8 bases between. Per germline, CDR1 LGHNA and CDR2 YNFKEQ. CDR3 residues: CASSQFKDSGNTIYF. The CDR3 nucleotides are TGTGCCAGCAGCCAATTTAAGGACTCTGGAAACACCATATATTTT.